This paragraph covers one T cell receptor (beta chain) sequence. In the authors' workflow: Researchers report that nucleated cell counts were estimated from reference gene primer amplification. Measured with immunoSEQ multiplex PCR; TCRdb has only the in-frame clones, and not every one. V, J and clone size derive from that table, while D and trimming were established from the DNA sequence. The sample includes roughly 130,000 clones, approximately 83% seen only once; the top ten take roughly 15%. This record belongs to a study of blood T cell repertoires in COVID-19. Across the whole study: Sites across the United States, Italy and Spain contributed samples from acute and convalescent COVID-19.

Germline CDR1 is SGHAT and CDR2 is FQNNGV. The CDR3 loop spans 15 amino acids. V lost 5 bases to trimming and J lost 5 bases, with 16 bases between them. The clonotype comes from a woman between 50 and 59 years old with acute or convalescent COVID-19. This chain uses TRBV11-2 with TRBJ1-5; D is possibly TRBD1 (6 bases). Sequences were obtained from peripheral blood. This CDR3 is CASSLQGAGDQPQHF. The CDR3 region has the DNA TGTGCCAGCAGCCTCCAAGGGGCAGGGGATCAGCCCCAGCATTTT.